Presented here are 21 T cell receptor beta chains from one specimen sequenced in a study of regulatory T cells in long-lasting Graves disease. Arm-PCR of CDR3 regions and iRepertoire HTBI primers were used to build TCR beta libraries. TCRdb recomputed calls from the multiplex PCR reads with MiXCR, one row per CDR3 protein. The data hold 300,000 to 350,000 distinct CDR3 sequences, with 20% observed a single time. Time point here: persistent/refractory GD, antithyroid drugs over 5 years with positive TRAb. RNA extracted from PBMCs served as the sequencing template. This sample comprised peripheral blood mononuclear cells (PBMCs), obtained when the disease was refractory, from a patient treated with antithyroid drugs. The receptors originated from a female donor with Graves disease.

The genes are TRBV13 and TRBJ1-2; D is undetermined. This CDR3 has 13 residues. The germline V gene has CDR1 PRHDT and CDR2 FYEKMQ (reference sequence). Trimming removed 2 bases from V and 6 bases from J, with 10 bases in between. The CDR3 sequence is CASSLIGRDGYTF. As DNA, the CDR3 is TGTGCCAGCAGCTTAATCGGTAGGGATGGCTACACCTTC.

The J gene is TRBJ2-3, the V gene TRBV15; D remains unclear. This CDR3 region has 16 residues. V lost 3 bases, J lost 1 base, and 14 bases lay in between. The V gene's germline CDR1 is LNHNV and CDR2 YYDKDF (reference sequence). The CDR3: CATSSWVDPGTDTQYF. The CDR3 region has the DNA TGTGCCACCAGCAGTTGGGTGGACCCGGGCACAGATACGCAGTATTTT.

This rearrangement joins TRBV28 to TRBJ2-1, with D possibly matching TRBD2 (6 bases). Germline-derived CDR1 and CDR2 are MDHEN and SYDVKM. The CDR3 is made up of 17 amino acids. Trimming took off 5 bases at V and 4 bases at J, with 21 bases between the two ends. CDR3 region: CASSQALLASLYNEQFF. The DNA for the CDR3 is TGTGCCAGCAGTCAAGCCTTACTAGCTAGCCTGTACAATGAGCAGTTCTTC.

Only a few counts were recorded for this clonotype. This sequence joins TRBV13 and TRBJ2-2; D is possibly TRBD2 (5 bases). The germline V gene has CDR1 PRHDT and CDR2 FYEKMQ (reference sequence). Trimming shortened V by 5 bases and J by 7 bases, and 8 bases separated the two germline ends. The CDR3 consists of 12 residues. CDR3: CASSRGNGELFF. Here the CDR3 DNA reads TGTGCCAGCAGCCGGGGAAACGGGGAGCTGTTTTTT.

This clonotype showed up many times. This chain joins TRBV7-8 and TRBJ1-3; D gene ambiguous. Germline CDR1 and CDR2: SGHVS and FQNEAQ. The CDR3 runs to 14 residues. Trimming removed 7 bases from V and 3 bases from J, with 13 bases in between. CDR3 DNA sequence: TGTGCCAGCAAGCCCAGCAGAGGTGGAAACACCATATATTTT. Its protein product is CASKPSRGGNTIYF. The whole variable domain, filled in from reference TRBV7-8 and TRBJ1-3, reads GAGVSQSPRYKVAKRGQDVALRCDPISGHVSLFWYQQALGQGPEFLTYFQNEAQLDKSGLPSDRFFAERPEGSVSTLKIQRTQQEDSAVYLCASKPSRGGNTIYFGEGSWLTVV.

This clonotype was recorded a few times. The V call is TRBV3-1, the J call TRBJ1-5, with TRBD1 as a possible D gene (5 bases). This CDR3 has 16 residues. The V end was cut by 1 base, the J end by 6 bases, with 16 bases between. The V gene's germline CDR1 is LGHDT and CDR2 YNNKEL (reference sequence). This chain's CDR3 is CASSQAYQGGSQPQHF. The CDR3 DNA is TGTGCCAGCAGCCAAGCCTACCAGGGAGGAAGTCAGCCCCAGCATTTT.

This clonotype was detected ten times or more. The rearrangement uses TRBV2 and TRBJ2-2; possibly TRBD1 or TRBD2 for D (6 bases each). Between the trimmed V and J ends, which lost 10 bases and 5 bases, there was a span of 20 bases. Germline V gives CDR1 SNHLY, CDR2 FYNNEI. This CDR3 has 15 amino acids. This chain's CDR3 is CATSGERVFTGELFF. The CDR3 bases are TGTGCCACCTCAGGGGAGCGGGTGTTTACCGGGGAGCTGTTTTTT.

The V and J genes are TRBV5-5 and TRBJ2-2; 7 bases line up with TRBD1. Trimming took 4 bases from V and 4 from J; bases not matched to a gene: 4. The germline V gene has CDR1 SGHKS and CDR2 YYEKEE (reference sequence). This CDR3 has 14 residues. Here the CDR3 DNA reads TGTGCCAGCAGCATCGACAGGGCCACCGGGGAGCTGTTTTTT. Translation: CASSIDRATGELFF.

This clonotype was seen a handful of times. The J gene is TRBJ2-7, the V gene TRBV10-3, with unresolved D. Trimming took 4 bases from V and 2 from J, leaving 12 bases between them. This CDR3 contains 14 residues. From germline, CDR1 is ENHRY and CDR2 SYGVKD. CDR3 in DNA: TGTGCCATCAGTGTCGTGGCTAGTCCCTACGAGCAGTACTTC. Its translation: CAISVVASPYEQYF.

This clonotype was detected a few times. The genes are TRBV9 and TRBJ1-1; 11 bases line up with TRBD1. V was pared by 4 bases and J by 7 bases, with 15 bases of the junction left unmatched. The germline CDR1 and CDR2 sequences are SGDLS and YYNGEE. CDR3 length: 17 amino acids. The CDR3 protein is CASSLGSGTGGSGEAFF. CDR3 coding DNA: TGTGCCAGCAGCTTGGGATCGGGGACAGGGGGGAGTGGTGAAGCTTTCTTT.

The V call is TRBV3-1, the J call TRBJ2-2; TRBD2 matches 14 bases. With 3 bases clipped from V and 4 bases from J, the junction kept 10 bases outside the gene matches. The germline CDR1 and CDR2 sequences are LGHDT and YNNKEL (reference sequence). The CDR3 spans 19 residues. In nucleotides, the CDR3 is TGTGCCAGCAGCCAGAGCTCCGGGACTAGCGGGAGAGTCACCGGGGAGCTGTTTTTT. It yields the protein CASSQSSGTSGRVTGELFF. Full variable domain (outside the CDR3, taken from reference TRBV3-1 and TRBJ2-2): DTAVSQTPKYLVTQMGNDKSIKCEQNLGHDTMYWYKQDSKKFLKIMFSYNNKELIINETVPNRFSPKSPDKAHLNLHINSLELGDSAVYFCASSQSSGTSGRVTGELFFGEGSRLTVL.

This clonotype has ten or more counts. The rearrangement links TRBV28 to TRBJ2-7; D remains unclear. In germline, CDR1 is MDHEN, CDR2 SYDVKM. This CDR3 is 12 amino acids long. V was shortened by 3 bases and J by 6 bases, with 9 bases between the two germline ends. DNA of the CDR3: TGTGCCAGCAGTTTTGATCGGACCGAGCAGTACTTC. Amino acid sequence: CASSFDRTEQYF.

This clonotype was seen at least ten times. The chain employs TRBV10-3 and TRBJ1-1; no clear D gene. Per germline, CDR1 ENHRY and CDR2 SYGVKD. The V end lost 7 bases, the J end lost 3 bases, and 18 bases lay between the germline ends. The CDR3 contains 15 residues. The CDR3 protein is CAIKVAVGRDTEAFF. Written as DNA, the CDR3 is TGTGCCATCAAGGTCGCCGTCGGAAGGGACACTGAAGCTTTCTTT.

The chain links TRBV5-1 to TRBJ2-4; TRBD1 matches at 10 bases. Germline CDR1 and CDR2: SGHRS and YFSETQ. V lost 5 bases, J lost 0 bases, and 11 bases stayed unmatched. The CDR3 covers 18 residues. The CDR3 reads CASRGGQGTAVAKNIQYF. CDR3 nucleotides: TGCGCCAGCAGAGGGGGACAGGGGACCGCCGTAGCCAAAAACATTCAGTACTTC.

This clonotype was detected many times. The rearrangement links TRBV12-3 or TRBV12-4 to TRBJ1-1, with D tentatively TRBD1 (5 bases). The CDR3 totals 14 residues. Trimming took off 6 bases at V and 4 bases at J, with 15 bases between the two ends. Written as DNA, the CDR3 is TGTGCCAGCAGGTCAGAACAGAGGGGCACTGAAGCTTTCTTT. This gives the protein CASRSEQRGTEAFF.

This clonotype was seen ten or more times. This chain links TRBV28 with TRBJ2-4; TRBD2 aligns across 10 bases. The J segment lost 0 bases and the V segment lost 7 bases, leaving 9 bases of the junction unmatched. The CDR3 loop spans 17 amino acids. CDR1 is MDHEN, CDR2 SYDVKM, per germline. The CDR3 bases are TGTGCCAGCACTAGGACTAGCGGATATGAAGCCAAAAACATTCAGTACTTC. Translated: CASTRTSGYEAKNIQYF.

The sample holds many counts of this clonotype. The gene calls are TRBV20-1 and TRBJ2-7, with 11 bases lining up with TRBD2. The CDR3 totals 14 residues. V lost 3 bases and J lost 0; bases outside the gene matches: 1. The germline V gene has CDR1 DFQATT and CDR2 SNEGSKA (reference sequence). The CDR3 sequence is CSARGTSGSYEQYF. CDR3 bases: TGCAGTGCTAGGGGGACTAGCGGCTCCTACGAGCAGTACTTC.

This clonotype occurred many times. This chain links TRBV20-1 with TRBJ1-1; no firm D call. The germline gives CDR1 DFQATT, CDR2 SNEGSKA (reference sequence). V lost 1 base, J lost 1 base, and 4 bases lay in between. The CDR3 spans 12 residues. The CDR3: CSARGGNTEAFF. CDR3 nucleotide sequence: TGCAGTGCTAGAGGGGGGAACACTGAAGCTTTCTTT.

On this clonotype itself: A much larger clone lies a single base off, so this may be a read error. The chain has TRBV24-1 and TRBJ1-1; possibly TRBD1 for D (5 bases). V lost 7 bases and J 1 base, leaving 9 bases between the germline ends. Germline V lookup: CDR1 KGHDR, CDR2 SFDVKD. The CDR3 has 13 amino acids. CDR3 sequence: CATRGPGNTEAFF. CDR3 DNA sequence: TGTGCCACCAGGGGGCCAGGGAACACTGAAGCTTTCTTT.

The CDR3 protein is CSARVGGDSVKAFF. The CDR3 DNA follows: TGCAGTGCTAGAGTGGGGGGGGACAGCGTCAAAGCTTTCTTT. V is TRBV20-1 and J is TRBJ1-1, with TRBD1 matching over 7 bases. This CDR3 has 14 residues. CDR1 is DFQATT, CDR2 SNEGSKA, per germline (reference sequence). The V gene end was trimmed by 1 base and the J gene end by 9 bases; junction bases not matched to a gene: 11.

This clonotype appeared a few times. This sequence joins TRBV19 and TRBJ1-5; 9 bases align to TRBD1. This CDR3 contains 15 residues. V lost 3 bases to trimming and J lost 5 bases; unmatched junction nucleotides: 5. CDR1 and CDR2 from the germline V gene are LNHDA and SQIVND (reference sequence). Here the CDR3 DNA reads TGTGCCAGTAGTATTGACAGGGGGAGATATCAGCCCCAGCATTTT. It is translated as CASSIDRGRYQPQHF.